These T cell receptor beta chains were read from a single sample in a study of T cells expressing NK-cell markers. TCRdb reworked the 5' RACE reads into one entry per CDR3 protein, no DNA. The table for this sample gives roughly 160,000 distinct CDR3 sequences. Sequenced input: blood T cells: a sorted CD56 or NKG2C T cell subset, CD4+ or CD8+ T cells, or bulk PBMC T cells (not recorded which). All receptors come from a woman aged 18 to 75 in good health. Both conserved end residues are part of each CDR3.

V	length	J	CDR3
TRBV5-1	17	TRBJ2-7	CASSLGGHSGVSYEQYF
TRBV5-1	15	TRBJ1-4	CASSPQGATNEKLFF
TRBV18	16	TRBJ1-6	CASSPRTGADNSPLHF
TRBV9	16	TRBJ2-7	CASSVGEGGFAYEQYF
TRBV6-5	18	TRBJ2-5	CASSYSQLGAGVRETQYF
TRBV12-3/TRBV12-4	16	TRBJ1-4	CASSLTAPKGNEKLFF
TRBV7-2	15	TRBJ2-2	CASSRSGGMAGELFF
TRBV12-3/TRBV12-4	16	TRBJ1-5	CASSFRIGVGDQPQHF
TRBV18	16	TRBJ2-3	CASSPGIAGGPDTQYF
TRBV21-1	17	TRBJ1-4	CASSKGPFSSTNEKLFF
TRBV4-1	16	TRBJ2-1	CASSQGLAGRYNEQFF
TRBV6-1	13	TRBJ2-1	CASSERFGGEQFF
TRBV4-2	15	TRBJ2-6	CASSQAVDGANVLTF
TRBV5-1	16	TRBJ2-5	CASSSAHRGRGETQYF
TRBV27	19	TRBJ2-1	CASSPRDRRPQISYNEQFF
TRBV11-3	17	TRBJ2-1	CASSLGSRSGGANEQFF
TRBV12-5	16	TRBJ2-2	CASGRREGHNTGELFF
TRBV5-6	14	TRBJ1-2	CASSYGQGLYGYTF
TRBV6-4	15	TRBJ2-1	CASSEWWGNYNEQFF
TRBV20-1	13	TRBJ2-7	CSASGGTTSEQYF
TRBV7-8	15	TRBJ1-1	CASSSDSWGNTEAFF